This TCR beta chain was recorded in a study of blood T cell repertoires in COVID-19. Assay used: immunoSEQ multiplex PCR; TCRdb lists only in-frame clones, some missing. The sample has around 300,000 clones; roughly 89% are singletons. The sample holds a few counts of this clone. Enrolled through a virtual design, the participants were between about 18 and 100 years of age and came from under 25 US areas. Participant-reported clinical history was the basis for cohort assignment. Trimming removed 2 bases at V and 1 base at J, with 8 bases between. CDR1 SQVTM and CDR2 ANQGSEA come from the germline V gene. The CDR3 has 13 residues.

Sequenced sample: PBMCs or T cells enriched from blood (not recorded which). The clonotype comes from a woman in her 30s who had recovered from COVID-19. The V and J genes are TRBV29-1 and TRBJ1-1; unclear D gene. The CDR3 DNA is TGCAGCGTTGAAACTCTTCCGAACACTGAAGCTTTCTTT. The encoded protein is CSVETLPNTEAFF.